This entry concerns a single T cell receptor (beta chain). Its antigen is as yet unknown. Unique molecular identifiers were built into the TCR beta cDNA libraries. Input populations of roughly 0.95 to 10 million T cells gave rise to a few hundred thousand cDNA molecules. TCRdb reprocessed the PCR reads via MiXCR and lists one record per CDR3 protein. The table shows under 900,000 distinct CDR3 sequences, with approximately 53% occurring only once. Germline lookup yields CDR1 DFQATT and CDR2 SNEGSKA (reference sequence). This CDR3 contains 15 residues. V gave up 2 bases and J gave up 0 bases; unmatched junction bases: 4. The data are from a study of post-analysis software for immune sequencing data. Overall study context: Disease courses included relapsing-remitting, secondary progressive and progressive-relapsing multiple sclerosis.

General study findings and limits: Patients showed TRBV5-6, TRBV5-1 and TRBV20-1 among roughly five TRBV segments more frequent than in controls. A significant reduction in normalized Chao1 diversity was observed in multiple sclerosis patients versus controls.

The receptor was derived from a girl between 10 and 17 years old with multiple sclerosis. V and J are TRBV20-1 and TRBJ1-5; 7 nucleotides match TRBD1. The specimen was blood. CDR3: CSARTTGYSNQPQHF. CDR3 in DNA: TGCAGTGCTAGAACGACAGGGTATAGCAATCAGCCCCAGCATTTT.